This T cell receptor beta chain comes out of a study of neurological immune-mediated disorders (dated by TCRdb to the late 2010s). Looking at the study overall: Among the approximately 35 multiple sclerosis patients, relapsing-remitting MS accounted for about 31 and secondary progressive MS accounted for 3. Peripheral blood TCR-beta repertoires from patients with HTLV-I-associated myelopathy (HAM/TSP), patients with multiple sclerosis, and healthy controls were compared in the study using UMI-based sequencing. The roughly 110 TCR-beta libraries covered PBMC samples along with longitudinal samples, technical triplicates, and paired sorted CD4+ and CD8+ T-cell subsets. Of the 65 to 70 subjects in the cohort, approximately 15 were HAM/TSP patients, approximately 34 were multiple sclerosis patients, and about 20 were healthy controls. General study outcomes and caveats: The highest TCR clonal expansion was observed in HAM/TSP patients, whereas the lowest was observed in MS patients, even when compared with healthy controls. No association of the MS cluster with clinical or MRI features was observed, and the need for larger cohorts was stated by the authors. Repertoires from 18 of 34 MS patients were grouped by phylogenetic analysis into a cluster of related CDR3 sequences, suggesting a possible repertoire-level signature. No identical CDR3 amino acid sequences were shared among expanded clones across subjects, suggesting private TCR-beta repertoires in all groups.

In this sample, this clonotype turned up many times. Its antigen has not been determined. There are no base qualities to consult, and no much larger clone falls within one base. cDNA was synthesized by template-switch 5'RACE using a primer with a 10-nucleotide random unique molecular identifier that tagged each TCR transcript. Each sequencing run produced over 200 million TCR-beta sequences covering 15-18 subjects. The RNeasy kit was used to extract total RNA. Using the KAPA Real-time Library Amplification kit, TCR-beta VDJ regions were amplified with primers for the TCR constant region and the 5'RACE anchor. Sample indexes and Illumina adaptors were added in a first PCR, and a second PCR then increased library yield. After Ampure bead purification, the TCR product of roughly 650 bp was size-selected on a 2% E-gel SizeSelection system. Library quality was checked on a Bioanalyzer, concentration was measured with Qubit, and libraries were quantified with the Kapa Library Quantification kit before pooling. Libraries were sequenced paired-end 2 x 150 bp on an Illumina HiSeq 2500. To increase sequence diversity, roughly 24-30% phiX was spiked into each library pool. The original methods were these. The UMI-based MiGEC pipeline processed quality-filtered reads and removed over 80% of raw TCR sequences during error correction. VDJ genes were aligned to IMGT germline references, and clonotypes were defined by unique CDR3 amino acid sequence plus V-J genes. Clonal expansion, Shannon diversity and CDR3 relatedness were evaluated with VDJtools (CalcPairwiseDistances, ClusterSamples), while phylogenetic trees were built in CLCbio workbench. Using coefficient-of-variation modelling across technical triplicates, the study counted a clone as expanded if it had at least 8 unique UMIs. TCRdb reprocessing: public reads trimmed at Q25 with fastp, clones called with MiXCR, in-frame beta chains kept. Entries are consolidated by CDR3 protein sequence, retaining the most common genes and DNA. The V and J calls shown here were made by TCRdb, not taken from the authors' results. Within this sample are about 54,000 distinct CDR3 sequences, with about 4% of them counted one time only. 1.5% to 2% of the sample comes from the top ten.

For the sorted-subset TCR libraries, the starting material was over 950,000 sorted CD4+ or CD8+ T cells. The multiple sclerosis patients were enrolled in a US clinical protocol that evaluated disease progression with magnetic resonance imaging. Peripheral blood underwent Ficoll-Hypaque density gradient centrifugation to isolate PBMCs, which were then cryopreserved in liquid nitrogen. The study also sequenced paired sorted CD4+ and CD8+ subsets from healthy controls, HAM/TSP patients and MS patients. Material: CD4+ T cells from blood. The TCR originated in a woman aged 40 to 50 with multiple sclerosis.

The CDR3 here reads CASSSLAGGLSETQYF. The DNA sequence follows: TGTGCCAGCAGTTCACTAGCGGGGGGGCTATCAGAGACCCAGTACTTC. This receptor chain uses TRBV27 and TRBJ2-5; 13 of the junction bases match TRBD2. Trimming takes 4 bases off V and 4 bases off J; junction bases not matched to a gene: 6. Via the germline V gene (reference sequence), CDR1 is MNHEY and CDR2 SMNVEV. The CDR3 runs 16 residues from the cysteine to the phenylalanine. Kept here is only the CDR3 DNA, which spans 48 bases and is read in frame from base 1.